These 2 T cell receptor beta chains share one sample of origin, sequenced in a study of T cells after yellow fever vaccination. One entry per CDR3 protein results from TCRdb running MiXCR on the 5' RACE reads. The sample has 500,000 to 700,000 distinct CDR3 sequences, about a fifth seen once. The sample in question was PBMCs, obtained 15 days after the yellow fever booster vaccination. These TCRs come from a man aged 25 to 40 who received the YFV17D yellow fever vaccine.

This chain uses TRBV6-5 with TRBJ1-1; no clear D gene. The germline V and J ends were trimmed by 1 base and 3 bases, with 6 bases remaining between them. This CDR3 spans 13 amino acids. CDR1 is MNHEY and CDR2 is SVGAGI in the germline V gene. CDR3 sequence: CASSYLQHTEAFF. The CDR3 nucleotides read TGTGCCAGCAGTTACTTACAGCACACTGAAGCTTTCTTT.

This clonotype was counted only a few times. The chain recombines TRBV11-2 with TRBJ2-7, with D tentatively TRBD1 or TRBD2 (5 bases each). Germline CDR1 and CDR2: SGHAT and FQNNGV. The CDR3 totals 16 residues. V gave up 5 bases and J gave up 0 bases, with 17 bases separating them. Here the CDR3 DNA reads TGTGCCAGCAGCATAGCTGAGGGGACGAGCTCCTACGAGCAGTACTTC. Translated, it gives CASSIAEGTSSYEQYF.